This T cell receptor (beta chain) originates from a study of cytomegalovirus exposure and HLA in healthy donors (dated by TCRdb to the late 2010s). At the level of the whole study: According to an earlier analysis of a few hundred of the donors, about 179 million T cells yielded some 120 million unique TCR beta sequences and 250 to 350 Gb of sequence data. A later analysis re-examined previously published TCR beta repertoires from 610 or so donors and added high-resolution HLA genotyping to investigate patterns of TCR occurrence. Four or five DR-DQ haplotypes were handled as single units for association and clustering, since linkage in the cohort was strong. Typing coverage differed by locus: A, B, C, DRB1 and DQB1 were typed in roughly 620-630 donors, DQA1 in roughly 500, DPA1 in around 600, and DPB1 in just under 490. Every discovery cohort repertoire had been produced on one sequencing platform. Among several hundred genotyped donors of the cohort, an average of about 240,000 unique TCR beta nucleotide sequences was sequenced per donor, of which approximately 19% were non-productive. The study aimed to test whether signatures of past pathogen exposure could be identified by cataloging public T cell receptors. To predict cytomegalovirus infection status, the study combined high-throughput TCR immunosequencing, statistical association of individual TCRs with disease status, and machine learning. The genetic ancestry cluster associated with self-reported Caucasian donors included 81% of the approximately 410 genotyped donors. HLA typing covered class I and class II loci at four-digit resolution. The later analysis used no new phenotypic data to find candidate immune exposures, relying instead on TCR beta sequences and their occurrence across donors. In a later genetic analysis, genome-wide SNP genotypes for about three fifths of the 666 donors were used, and that subset was treated as a discovery cohort. Along with the roughly 700-subject first cohort, a separate validation cohort of 120 different subjects was used. In an earlier analysis of 587 of the donors, high-throughput TCR beta sequencing was used to judge whether each TCR beta V gene segment behaved as functional or pseudogenic. The study profiled the T cell repertoires of about 640 subjects by immunosequencing and related them to cytomegalovirus serostatus. Donor age, sex, ethnicity and CMV serostatus were collected together with the repertoire data. An early release that covered around 590 HLA-typed donors contained approximately 300 gigabases of sequencing data and 80 million or so unique TCR sequences. What the work shows at the level of the full study, not this receptor alone: In a later analysis, the rate of TCR association differed among HLA loci, with DRB1 alleles having the most associated TCRs and HLA-C alleles having the fewest. The earlier analysis of nearly 600 of the donors excluded 15 to 20 rarely observed V segments, including chromosome 9 orphons, because counts were too low. When HLA alleles, especially DR and DQ, strongly co-occurred, attributing TCR associations to individual alleles was difficult. A further reported finding was that TCR beta sequences accurately predicted the HLA-A and HLA-B alleles for most subjects in the first cohort. The classifier was reported to diagnose cytomegalovirus status with high specificity and sensitivity in both the original and validation cohorts. The cohort was sequenced for TCR beta chains only, and without alpha or paired-chain data the features that could be detected were limited. HLA typing was unavailable for some donors at each locus, so association tests used only the typed subset. In a later analysis, around 17,000 TCR beta sequences were associated with specific HLA alleles at a false discovery rate of 0.05. While some public TCRs were present in many individuals, most TCR sequences turned up only very rarely across donors. Some IMGT-functional V segments, including TRBV6-2 and TRBV6-3, could not be distinguished by the 87-base-pair reads and were therefore excluded. A group of highly shared sequence variants was considered likely to be a technical artifact of the sequencing pipeline. Correlated functional status among segregating V segments might be attributable to linkage disequilibrium, but an unknown experimental factor could not be ruled out. In a later genetic analysis, a missense DCLRE1C variant was associated with V-gene and J-gene trimming of TCR beta chains, and the association was replicated in an independent cohort. In vitro tests confirmed that a few of the cytomegalovirus-associated TCR beta chains recognize cytomegalovirus antigens. For the cohort, immune exposure information was limited to CMV serostatus. In a later analysis, several top co-occurrence clusters were reported to appear linked to parvovirus B19, influenza, CMV and Epstein-Barr virus. In a later genetic analysis, fewer N-insertions in productive TCRs were reported among donors in an Asian-associated ancestry cluster than the 666-donor mean. Roughly uniform sequencing depth across donors was assumed in presence/absence analyses, although this assumption may not hold. An earlier analysis of 587 of the donors showed that most TCR beta V segments appeared in productive rearrangements either about 87% or about 30% of the time, which broadly matched IMGT annotations. The authors suggested that the approach could potentially be generalized to other disease states and immunological phenotypes. A later analysis found that most CMV-associated TCR beta chains appeared HLA-restricted, with HLA associations seemingly driven largely by CMV exposure. In the study, 150 to 200 TCR beta chains were listed as associated with cytomegalovirus. In a later analysis, HLA-associated TCR beta chains showed more clonal expansion and lower generation probabilities than non-associated chains that were equally common.

The cohort was made up of several hundred healthy bone marrow donors. At the time of sampling, every cohort member was nominally healthy, though immune exposures that went unrecorded were likely present. CMV serostatus was recorded as positive for roughly 300 and negative for about 50% of the 666 cohort members, whereas no CMV serostatus was recorded for the donor in question. Every donor gave a peripheral blood sample, and the peripheral blood mononuclear cells from that sample were used for TCR beta sequencing. The Qiagen DNeasy Blood Extraction Kit was used to extract genomic DNA from the blood cell samples. Concerning this clone: Its antigen remains undetermined. Base qualities are not provided; no much larger clone lies one nucleotide away.

The library was produced with the immunoSEQ multiplex PCR assay. For the multiplex PCR, a mixture combining 60 forward primers for TCR Vbeta segments and 13 reverse primers for TCR Jbeta segments was used. The CDR3 region of rearranged TCR beta genes was amplified from genomic DNA with a multiplex PCR assay. On the Illumina HiSeq System, the amplified TCR beta libraries were sequenced as 87-base-pair reads. In the source study's methods: Across the 500 to 700 repertoires, a later analysis counted roughly 77 million unique TCR beta chains, about 10 million of which were shared by at least two donors. Raw reads were error-corrected and collapsed into unique sequences by a nearest-neighbor algorithm in which closely related sequences were merged to remove PCR and sequencing errors. To assign V, D and J gene segments, CDR3 sequences were aligned to IMGT reference sequences. Each retained sequence needed at least a six-nucleotide match to both a V gene segment and a J gene segment. Rearrangements were classified as productive when the CDR3 lacked stop codons and remained in frame with V and J, and all other rearrangements were classified as non-productive. Following IMGT convention, CDR3 was defined as the stretch from the second conserved V-encoded cysteine to the conserved J-encoded phenylalanine. The earlier analysis of about 590 of the donors excluded sequences that lacked an unambiguous match to a single V gene segment. In an earlier analysis of 450 to 700 of the donors, V segments were called functional above 56.7% productive rearrangements and were called segregating when the between-donor standard deviation exceeded 5%. To diagnose cytomegalovirus status from the catalog of TCR beta chain sequences, a statistical classification framework was built. In a later analysis, V and J genes were assigned by comparing TCR nucleotide sequences against IMGT/GENE-DB human TR gene sequences. A later analysis assigned CDR3 sequences and most-parsimonious VDJ recombination scenarios with the TCRdist pipeline. In a later analysis, each TCR beta chain was defined by its CDR3 amino acid sequence together with its V-gene family, and reads lacking a unique V-gene family were excluded. A later analysis removed 450 to 600 highly shared, low-generation-probability nucleotide sequences to deal with suspected cross-contamination and a sequencing artifact. A later analysis calculated a clonal expansion index for each public chain from normalized within-repertoire ranks of inferred template counts. Generation probabilities in a later analysis came from a VDJ recombination model fitted to out-of-frame rearrangements, and those results were checked against IGoR. A later analysis scored TCR-TCR, TCR-HLA and TCR-CMV co-occurrence with hypergeometric tests, applying a repertoire-size bias correction to TCR pairs. False discovery rates were estimated in a later analysis by permuting HLA or CMV assignments 20 times. In a later analysis, co-occurring TCRs were grouped with DBSCAN, and TCRdist sequence similarity was added when clustering was performed within HLA-allele-positive subsets. Repertoires with fewer than 30,000 or more than 120,000 public chains were left out of co-occurrence clustering, as were four to six repertoires with anomalous nucleotide sharing. Held by TCRdb, this immuneACCESS table contains in-frame sequences only and omits some clones. Under half of the omission traces to an unresolved V gene where checked; the cause of the rest is unknown. Clone size and the V and J calls come from that table; the DNA yielded D and trimming. Counted in this sample were just under 70,000 clones; roughly 77% of them appeared once. The ten largest clones represent 6.5% to 7% of the sample.

Via the germline V gene, CDR1 is MNHEY and CDR2 SVGAGI. At the junction V is shortened by 0 bases and J by 6 bases, with 12 bases in between. Including the terminal cysteine and phenylalanine, the CDR3 comprises 15 residues. The only DNA kept is the CDR3, 45 bases in frame from the first base. This TCR came from a human donor in good health. The specimen was PBMCs. The chain employs TRBV6-5 and TRBJ2-1, with TRBD2 tentatively as D gene (6 bases match). The DNA reads as follows: TGTGCCAGCAGTTACTCCCGGACGGGACTCAATGAGCAGTTCTTC. This gives the protein CASSYSRTGLNEQFF.